These T cell receptor beta chains were read from a single sample in a study of cytomegalovirus exposure and HLA in healthy donors. TCRdb's copy holds only in-frame clones and misses some; the assay was immunoSEQ multiplex PCR. The table lists about 130,000 clones, over 75% of them singletons, with approximately 1.2% in the top ten. Material for sequencing was PBMCs. All receptors derive from a man aged 50-59 years in good health and CMV-seronegative. The CDR3 runs from the conserved cysteine through the conserved F or W. Each record gives: CDR3 protein, J gene, V gene.

CDR3 protein: CASKSGPGTDTQYF; J gene: TRBJ2-3; V gene: TRBV28
CDR3 protein: CASSNTGAGYGYTF; J gene: TRBJ1-2; V gene: TRBV5-6
CDR3 protein: CASSQTGLGEQYF; J gene: .; V gene: TRBV14
CDR3 protein: CASSQSTGYYNEQFF; J gene: TRBJ2-1; V gene: TRBV6-5
CDR3 protein: CASSPSGTSTDTQYF; J gene: TRBJ2-3; V gene: TRBV2
CDR3 protein: CASSQDRGGVGQPQHF; J gene: TRBJ1-5; V gene: TRBV4-3
CDR3 protein: CASRQTGTDTQYF; J gene: TRBJ2-3; V gene: TRBV28
CDR3 protein: CASSLIGLAGRGRDTQYF; J gene: TRBJ2-3; V gene: TRBV7-9
CDR3 protein: CASSVGTSGRSFGDTQYF; J gene: TRBJ2-3; V gene: TRBV9
CDR3 protein: CASSITSGSGADTQYF; J gene: TRBJ2-3; V gene: TRBV7-2
CDR3 protein: CASSYSRGPTQKLFF; J gene: TRBJ1-4; V gene: TRBV6-5
CDR3 protein: CASISGTSGINEQFF; J gene: TRBJ2-1; V gene: TRBV28
CDR3 protein: CASSGLPAGTQYF; J gene: TRBJ2-5; V gene: TRBV6-1
CDR3 protein: CASSWTVQETQYF; J gene: TRBJ2-5; V gene: TRBV5-1
CDR3 protein: CASSLGQLETQYF; J gene: TRBJ2-5; V gene: TRBV5-6
CDR3 protein: CASSLASPTRGDTQYF; J gene: TRBJ2-3; V gene: TRBV7-8
CDR3 protein: CASSYGLATDTQYF; J gene: TRBJ2-3; V gene: TRBV7-9
CDR3 protein: CASSLEGTGNYGYTF; J gene: TRBJ1-2; V gene: TRBV13